The 18 T cell receptor beta chains reported below all come from one sample, sequenced in a study of control samples from healthy donors and cancer patients. Data came from immunoSEQ multiplex PCR; TCRdb stores just in-frame clones and leaves some out. The data hold 130,000 to 150,000 clones, with about nine tenths observed a single time. The material sequenced was blood. These receptor sequences come from a man aged 25-40 years in good health.

CDR3 in amino acids: CASSGQGALGSEAFF. DNA of the CDR3: TGTGCCAGCAGCGGCCAGGGGGCCTTAGGGTCTGAAGCTTTCTTT. The chain carries TRBV9 and TRBJ1-1; TRBD1 agrees at 8 bases. Trimming cost V 3 bases and J 6 bases; bases outside gene matches: 10. This CDR3 comprises 15 residues. Germline assignment: CDR1 SGDLS and CDR2 YYNGEE.

The chain combines TRBV7-8 with TRBJ2-1; D possibly uses TRBD1 or TRBD2 (6 bases each). V lost 4 bases and J 3 bases, leaving 19 bases between the germline ends. Germline-derived CDR1 and CDR2 are SGHVS and FQNEAQ. This CDR3 comprises 17 residues. The CDR3 reads CASSSGARGAGYNEQFF. The CDR3 DNA reads as TGTGCCAGCAGCTCGGGGGCCCGAGGGGCGGGCTACAATGAGCAGTTCTTC.

The chain links TRBV11-2 to TRBJ2-7; D remains unclear. The CDR3 extends over 12 amino acids. The germline V gene encodes CDR1 SGHAT and CDR2 FQNNGV. Trimming left V 5 bases short and J 0 bases short, with 5 bases between. The DNA for the CDR3 is TGTGCCAGCAGCCGAATCTCCTACGAGCAGTACTTC. Protein sequence: CASSRISYEQYF.

The rearrangement uses TRBV19 and TRBJ2-3, with unresolved D. The germline CDR1 and CDR2 sequences are LNHDA and SQIVND (reference sequence). The CDR3 runs to 16 residues. Trimming removed 6 bases at V and 8 bases at J, with 24 bases between. The CDR3 DNA sequence: TGTGCCAGTAGACCCAAAAAGACCGTGGCCCCGGGTACGCAGTATTTT. This sequence encodes CASRPKKTVAPGTQYF.

The chain joins TRBV12-5 to TRBJ1-5; TRBD1 aligns across 7 bases. The CDR3 totals 13 residues. Germline trimming cut 5 bases from V and 2 bases from J; bases unmatched to any gene: 0. Germline CDR1 is LGHNT and CDR2 is FRNRAP. CDR3 DNA: TGTGCTAGTGGTACAGGGGGCAATCAGCCCCAGCATTTT. The encoded protein is CASGTGGNQPQHF.

This clone was recorded only once. The V and J genes are TRBV24-1 and TRBJ2-3; possibly TRBD1 or TRBD2 for D (5 bases each). CDR1 and CDR2 from the germline V gene are KGHDR and SFDVKD. This CDR3 region has 16 residues. The V end was cut by 2 bases, the J end by 1 base, with 12 bases between. CDR3 residues: CATSDSGTGRTDTQYF. The CDR3 DNA is TGTGCCACCAGTGATTCCGGGACGGGGCGCACAGATACGCAGTATTTT.

The chain recombines TRBV5-5 with TRBJ1-1; D is perhaps TRBD1 (5 bases). Trimming shortened V by 4 bases and J by 5 bases, and 18 bases separated the two germline ends. Germline V CDR1 and CDR2: SGHKS, YYEKEE (reference sequence). This CDR3 spans 15 amino acids. The CDR3 is CASSQTGARWTEAFF. For the CDR3, the DNA is TGTGCCAGCAGCCAAACCGGGGCAAGGTGGACTGAAGCTTTCTTT.

The chain links TRBV4-3 to TRBJ2-7, with TRBD1 matching over 11 bases. CDR3 length: 17 residues. The germline gives CDR1 LGHNA, CDR2 YSLEER. The J segment lost 4 bases and the V segment lost 2 bases, leaving 10 bases of the junction unmatched. The CDR3 sequence is CASSQLYRTGGGYEQYF. CDR3 DNA sequence: TGCGCCAGCAGCCAACTCTACAGGACAGGGGGCGGATACGAGCAGTACTTC.

This clone was observed once. V gene TRBV6-6 combines with J gene TRBJ2-2, with unresolved D. The V and J ends lost 6 bases and 3 bases respectively, with 8 bases between them. The germline V gene has CDR1 MNHNY and CDR2 SVGAGI (reference sequence). The CDR3 sequence is 13 residues long. The CDR3: CASSTWDTGELFF. The CDR3 coding sequence is TGTGCCAGCAGCACCTGGGACACCGGGGAGCTGTTTTTT.

This chain connects TRBV19 to TRBJ2-2; 9 positions match TRBD1. Looked up from germline, CDR1 is LNHDA and CDR2 is SQIVND (reference sequence). V trimming: 4 bases; J trimming: 5 bases; junction bases outside the gene matches: 8. This CDR3 has 16 amino acids. Written as DNA, the CDR3 is TGTGCCAGTAGTACCCTGACAGGGGGGGGAACCGGGGAGCTGTTTTTT. It specifies CASSTLTGGGTGELFF.

For the CDR3, the DNA is TGTGCCAGTAGTAAGCCCGAGTGGGACAGGGGCTACAATGAGCAGTTCTTC. Translation gives CASSKPEWDRGYNEQFF. This chain uses TRBV19 with TRBJ2-1; TRBD1 aligns across 10 bases. The V segment lost 4 bases and the J segment 3 bases; nucleotides outside the gene matches: 9. Germline V gene sequence: CDR1 LNHDA, CDR2 SQIVND (reference sequence). The CDR3 contains 17 residues.

The chain recombines TRBV6-1 with TRBJ1-6; tentatively, D is TRBD1 (6 bases). V gave up 0 bases and J gave up 7 bases, with 13 bases separating them. From germline, CDR1 is MNHNS and CDR2 SASEGT. The CDR3 spans 16 residues. The CDR3 loop is CASSEAFRTVNSPLHF. Here the CDR3 DNA reads TGTGCCAGCAGTGAAGCGTTCAGGACAGTCAATTCACCCCTCCACTTT.

The CDR3, as DNA: TGTGCCAGTAGCCCGGGACAGGGGGTTGCTCAGCCCCAGCATTTT. This sequence encodes CASSPGQGVAQPQHF. The chain recombines TRBV19 with TRBJ1-5, with TRBD1 identical over 11 bases. J gave up 6 bases and V 6 bases, and 7 bases lay outside the gene matches. CDR1 is LNHDA, CDR2 SQIVND, per germline (reference sequence). This CDR3 has 15 amino acids. Filled out from reference TRBV19 and TRBJ1-5, the complete variable domain reads DGGITQSPKYLFRKEGQNVTLSCEQNLNHDAMYWYRQDPGQGLRLIYYSQIVNDFQKGDIAEGYSVSREKKESFPLTVTSAQKNPTAFYLCASSPGQGVAQPQHFGDGTRLSIL.

The chain has TRBV6-5 and TRBJ2-3, with 10 nucleotides matching TRBD2. In germline, CDR1 is MNHEY, CDR2 SVGAGI. The CDR3 contains 14 residues. The V segment lost 6 bases and the J segment 6 bases; nucleotides outside the gene matches: 6. CDR3 bases: TGTGCCAGCAGCTTTAGCGGGGGGCTGGATACGCAGTATTTT. As protein: CASSFSGGLDTQYF.

This clone was counted a few times. The gene calls are TRBV7-8 and TRBJ1-3; D is perhaps TRBD1 (5 bases). Trimming cost V 2 bases and J 3 bases, with 11 bases left between them. Germline values: CDR1 SGHVS, CDR2 FQNEAQ. The CDR3 runs to 15 residues. CDR3 sequence reads: CASSLSRAGGNTIYF. CDR3 coding DNA: TGTGCCAGCAGCTTAAGCAGGGCCGGTGGAAACACCATATATTTT.

CDR3 protein: CASSEVGGAGAFF. The CDR3, as DNA: TGCGCCAGCAGCGAAGTTGGAGGGGCTGGTGCTTTCTTT. This chain joins TRBV4-1 and TRBJ1-1, with D perhaps TRBD1 (5 bases). Germline V lookup: CDR1 MGHRA, CDR2 YSYEKL. The CDR3 extends over 13 amino acids. The V gene lost 5 bases and the J gene lost 11 bases, with 18 bases spanning the gap.

This sequence joins TRBV2 and TRBJ2-7; D ambiguous. The length of the CDR3 is 13 residues. V was clipped by 3 bases and J by 7 bases, with 13 bases between them. Germline-derived CDR1 and CDR2 are SNHLY and FYNNEI. The CDR3 DNA reads TGTGCCAGCAGTGATAAAACAATAGGGGAGCAGTACTTC. This sequence encodes CASSDKTIGEQYF. Full variable domain (rest looked up from reference TRBV2 and TRBJ2-7): EPEVTQTPSHQVTQMGQEVILRCVPISNHLYFYWYRQILGQKVEFLVSFYNNEISEKSEIFDDQFSVERPDGSNFTLKIRSTKLEDSAMYFCASSDKTIGEQYFGPGTRLTVT.

The chain recombines TRBV11-2 with TRBJ2-2; 11 bases line up with TRBD2. The trim removed 4 bases at V and 6 bases at J, leaving 7 bases unmatched. The CDR3 runs to 16 residues. Per germline, CDR1 SGHAT and CDR2 FQNNGV. The CDR3 bases are TGTGCCAGCAGCTACCTAGCGGGGGGTTTCCCCGGGGAGCTGTTTTTT. Encoded protein: CASSYLAGGFPGELFF.